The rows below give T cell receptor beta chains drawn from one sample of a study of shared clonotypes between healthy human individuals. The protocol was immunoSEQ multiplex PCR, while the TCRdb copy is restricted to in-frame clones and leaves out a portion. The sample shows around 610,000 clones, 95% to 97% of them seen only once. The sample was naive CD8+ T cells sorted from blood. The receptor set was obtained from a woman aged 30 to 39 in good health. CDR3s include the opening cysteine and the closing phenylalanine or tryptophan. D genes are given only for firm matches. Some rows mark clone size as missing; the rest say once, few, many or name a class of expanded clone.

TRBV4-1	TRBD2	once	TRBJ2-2	TGCGCCAGCACCCAAGCGTTGGGACTAGCGGGAGGGGCGACCGGGGAGCTGTTTTTT	CASTQALGLAGGATGELFF
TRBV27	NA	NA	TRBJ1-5	TGTGCCAGCAGTTTATCGGCCAATCAGCCCCAGCATTTT	CASSLSANQPQHF
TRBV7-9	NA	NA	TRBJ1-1	TGTGCCAGCAGTATGCGGGGCACTGAAGCTTTCTTT	CASSMRGTEAFF
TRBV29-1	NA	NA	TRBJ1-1	TGCAGCGTTGGTCACAGACATATGAACACTGAAGCTTTCTTT	CSVGHRHMNTEAFF
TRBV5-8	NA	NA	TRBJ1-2	TGTGCCAACAGGGTATTACAGGGCTACACCTTC	CANRVLQGYTF
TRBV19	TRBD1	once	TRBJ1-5	TGTGCCAGTAGTATAGTGACAGGGGGGAAGAGCAATCAGCCCCAGCATTTT	CASSIVTGGKSNQPQHF
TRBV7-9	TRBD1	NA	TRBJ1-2	TGTGCCAGCAGCCCAACCGGACAGGTCTATGGCTACACCTTC	CASSPTGQVYGYTF
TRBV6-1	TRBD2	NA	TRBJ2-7	TGTGCCAGCAGTGAAGGCGGGAGTGGATACGAGCAGTACTTC	CASSEGGSGYEQYF
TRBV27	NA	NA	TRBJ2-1	TGTGCCAGCAGATCACCCTACAATGAGCAGTTCTTC	CASRSPYNEQFF
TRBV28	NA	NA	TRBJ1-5	TGTGCCAGCTCCCTCGGGGGTAGCAATCAGCCCCAGCATTTT	CASSLGGSNQPQHF
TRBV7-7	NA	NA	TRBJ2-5	TGTGCCAGCAGCTTAGTTCGGGCCTCCGCGGGAGAGACCCAGTACTTC	CASSLVRASAGETQYF